The 9 T cell receptor beta chains presented below share a single source sample, sequenced in a study of long-term antiretroviral therapy in people with HIV (dated by TCRdb to the early 2020s). The immunoSEQ hsTCRB v3.0 assay was used at survey level resolution for TRB variable region sequencing. TCRdb carries this immuneACCESS record with in-frame sequences only. Its versions omit some clonotypes, under half of them owing to an unresolved V gene in the studies checked, with the rest unexplained. For this sample the table gives fewer than 30,000 clones, of which around 88% were detected only once. The ten largest clones represent roughly 5.3% of the sample. The sample consisted of unsorted PBMCs, taken approximately 4.5 years after starting antiretroviral therapy. These receptors all stem from a man aged 25-45 years with HIV.

This chain links TRBV2 with TRBJ2-7; tentative D call: TRBD1 (6 bases). Deletions cut 2 bases from V and 3 bases from J, with 17 bases between. The CDR3 runs 16 residues. The germline CDR1 and CDR2 sequences are SNHLY and FYNNEI. This CDR3 is CASSESVRGPRYEQYF. As DNA, the CDR3 is TGTGCCAGCAGTGAATCGGTCAGGGGCCCTCGCTACGAGCAGTACTTC. Full variable domain (missing parts from reference TRBV2 and TRBJ2-7): EPEVTQTPSHQVTQMGQEVILRCVPISNHLYFYWYRQILGQKVEFLVSFYNNEISEKSEIFDDQFSVERPDGSNFTLKIRSTKLEDSAMYFCASSESVRGPRYEQYFGPGTRLTVT.

This chain joins TRBV7-8 and TRBJ2-3; tentatively, D is TRBD2 (6 bases). The CDR3 length is 16 residues. From germline, CDR1 is SGHVS and CDR2 FQNEAQ. The ends were cut back, 3 bases at V and 0 bases at J, with 13 bases in the middle. CDR3 loop: CASSFRGKPSTDTQYF. CDR3 DNA: TGTGCCAGCAGCTTTCGGGGGAAGCCTAGCACAGATACGCAGTATTTT.

The chain couples TRBV28 to TRBJ2-5; 9 nucleotides align to TRBD2. Germline V lookup: CDR1 MDHEN, CDR2 SYDVKM. The CDR3 extends over 16 amino acids. J lost 0 bases, V lost 2 bases, and 4 bases had no gene match. The CDR3 DNA reads TGTGCCAGCAGTTTAATGGGACTAGCAGACCAAGAGACCCAGTACTTC. It encodes CASSLMGLADQETQYF.

The gene calls are TRBV5-1 and TRBJ1-1; a weak D match, TRBD1 (6 bases). The ends were cut back, 3 bases at V and 6 bases at J, with 15 bases in the middle. Per germline, CDR1 SGHRS and CDR2 YFSETQ. The CDR3 loop spans 14 amino acids. The CDR3 reads CASSWNVDSPEAFF. DNA for the CDR3: TGCGCCAGCAGCTGGAACGTGGACAGCCCTGAAGCTTTCTTT.

This chain uses TRBV28 with TRBJ2-1; 9 positions agree with TRBD1. V was pared by 5 bases and J by 3 bases, with 8 bases of the junction left unmatched. This CDR3 region has 16 residues. The germline V gene encodes CDR1 MDHEN and CDR2 SYDVKM. Here the CDR3 reads CASSGTGTGNYNEQFF. As DNA, the CDR3 is TGTGCCAGCAGTGGGACCGGGACAGGGAACTACAATGAGCAGTTCTTC. Full variable domain (outside the CDR3, taken from reference TRBV28 and TRBJ2-1): DVKVTQSSRYLVKRTGEKVFLECVQDMDHENMFWYRQDPGLGLRLIYFSYDVKMKEKGDIPEGYSVSREKKERFSLILESASTNQTSMYLCASSGTGTGNYNEQFFGPGTRLTVL.

In its sample, this clone was seen once. The chain couples TRBV5-8 to TRBJ1-4, with D perhaps TRBD1 (6 bases). Germline CDR1 and CDR2: SGHTS and YDEGEE. CDR3 length: 16 residues. The germline V and J ends were trimmed by 3 bases and 0 bases, with 12 bases remaining between them. This CDR3 is CASSWGQGTTNEKLFF. The DNA of the CDR3 is TGTGCCAGCAGCTGGGGACAAGGCACAACTAATGAAAAACTGTTTTTT.

This chain joins TRBV5-7 and TRBJ2-1; tentative D call: TRBD1 (5 bases). TRBV5-7 is noted as an ORF with a role that remains uncertain. V gave up 2 bases and J gave up 7 bases, with 13 bases separating them. The CDR3 is 14 residues long. This CDR3 is CASSFIRGSNEQFF. DNA of the CDR3: TGTGCCAGCAGCTTCATAAGGGGTAGTAATGAGCAGTTCTTC.

The rearrangement joins TRBV4-3 to TRBJ1-3; D is unresolved. This CDR3 comprises 13 residues. Germline CDR1 reads LGHNA; CDR2 reads YSLEER. The V end lost 4 bases, the J end lost 4 bases, and 8 bases lay between the germline ends. CDR3: CASSPGSGNTIYF. CDR3 bases: TGCGCCAGCAGCCCCGGGAGCGGAAACACCATATATTTT.

The chain couples TRBV6-6 to TRBJ2-4, with D possibly TRBD1 on 6 matching bases. Per the germline V gene, CDR1 is MNHNY and CDR2 is SVGAGI (reference sequence). The CDR3 extends over 13 amino acids. V lost 10 bases and J 6 bases, leaving 16 bases between the germline ends. The CDR3 region is CATRGNGGNIQYF. CDR3 sequence (DNA): TGTGCCACCAGGGGTAACGGTGGAAACATTCAGTACTTC.